Shown below are 18 T cell receptor beta chains from a single sample sequenced in a study of tumour-infiltrating T cells in Burkitt lymphoma. Sequencing used immunoSEQ multiplex PCR; TCRdb keeps in-frame clones, though not all of them. This sample has more than 45,000 clones, with roughly 31% found just once. Sequencing was carried out using tumor tissue. The origin of the receptors is a human donor with Burkitt lymphoma.

This clone was recorded a few times. The CDR3 protein is CASRASTGEPGYTF. CDR3 in DNA: TGTGCCAGCAGAGCCTCTACAGGGGAACCTGGCTACACCTTC. The V and J genes are TRBV7-2 and TRBJ1-2, with 7 bases that match TRBD1. Germline trimming cut 6 bases from V and 7 bases from J; bases unmatched to any gene: 11. The CDR3 runs to 14 residues. The V gene's germline CDR1 is SGHTA and CDR2 FQGNSA.

V usage is TRBV4-1 and J usage is TRBJ2-1; perhaps TRBD2 as D (7 bases). The germline V gene has CDR1 MGHRA and CDR2 YSYEKL. This CDR3 contains 17 residues. V was pared by 2 bases and J by 2 bases, with 16 bases between. The CDR3 sequence: CASSQSVGGGPYNEQFF. The CDR3 DNA reads as TGCGCCAGCAGCCAATCGGTAGGGGGGGGCCCCTACAATGAGCAGTTCTTC.

This clone was observed a single time. This rearrangement joins TRBV19 to TRBJ2-2; D gene ambiguous. The CDR3 loop spans 15 amino acids. Trimming shortened V by 3 bases and J by 1 base, and 9 bases separated the two germline ends. Germline V gives CDR1 LNHDA, CDR2 SQIVND (reference sequence). In DNA, the CDR3 is TGTGCCAGTAGTATTAGCCGGCTGAACACCGGGGAGCTGTTTTTT. Residues: CASSISRLNTGELFF.

V and J are TRBV7-2 and TRBJ1-2; tentatively, D is TRBD1 (5 bases). CDR1 SGHTA and CDR2 FQGNSA come from the germline V gene. The CDR3 runs to 16 residues. The ends were cut back, 0 bases at V and 7 bases at J, with 18 bases in the middle. The CDR3 region is CASSLAAASADSGYTF. CDR3 nucleotides: TGTGCCAGCAGCTTAGCCGCCGCTTCGGCTGACAGTGGCTACACCTTC.

This sequence joins TRBV7-2 and TRBJ2-1, with 7 positions matching TRBD2. Germline CDR1 SGHTA, CDR2 FQGNSA. The CDR3 has 15 residues. Trimming cost V 5 bases and J 3 bases; bases outside gene matches: 7. CDR3 protein: CASSLRRDYYNEQFF. The CDR3 region has the DNA TGTGCCAGCAGCCTCCGCCGGGACTACTACAATGAGCAGTTCTTC.

The rearrangement links TRBV6-1 to TRBJ1-2, with D unclear. The V and J ends lost 2 bases and 0 bases respectively, with 4 bases between them. Germline CDR1 is MNHNS and CDR2 is SASEGT. The CDR3 contains 13 residues. The CDR3 sequence is CASSERANYGYTF. The CDR3 region has the DNA TGTGCCAGCAGTGAAAGGGCTAACTATGGCTACACCTTC.

This clone was detected a few times. The gene calls are TRBV5-1 and TRBJ1-4; no firm D call. Trimming removed 2 bases from V and 0 bases from J, with 8 bases in between. Per germline, CDR1 SGHRS and CDR2 YFSETQ. The CDR3 loop spans 15 amino acids. The CDR3 loop is CASSFGRATNEKLFF. CDR3 nucleotide sequence: TGCGCCAGCAGCTTCGGGAGGGCAACTAATGAAAAACTGTTTTTT. Full variable domain (outside the CDR3, taken from reference TRBV5-1 and TRBJ1-4): KAGVTQTPRYLIKTRGQQVTLSCSPISGHRSVSWYQQTPGQGLQFLFEYFSETQRNKGNFPGRFSGRQFSNSRSEMNVSTLELGDSALYLCASSFGRATNEKLFFGSGTQLSVL.

The rearrangement joins TRBV29-1 to TRBJ1-2; 11 bases match TRBD1. Germline-derived CDR1 and CDR2 are SQVTM and ANQGSEA. The CDR3 runs to 12 residues. V gave up 7 bases and J gave up 7 bases; unmatched junction bases: 5. CDR3 protein: CSGGGQGVGYTF. The CDR3 bases are TGCAGCGGAGGGGGACAGGGGGTTGGCTACACCTTC.

In this sample, this clone turned up a few times. The chain is built from TRBV7-9 and TRBJ2-5; either TRBD1 or TRBD2 may fit D (6 bases each). Trimming took off 5 bases at V and 5 bases at J, with 15 bases between the two ends. The CDR3 totals 14 residues. In germline, CDR1 is SEHNR, CDR2 FQNEAQ (reference sequence). CDR3 amino acids: CASSDSGGPETQYF. In DNA, the CDR3 is TGTGCCAGCAGCGATAGTGGGGGGCCTGAGACCCAGTACTTC.

The chain carries TRBV9 and TRBJ2-7; 7 positions agree with TRBD1. The germline V gene has CDR1 SGDLS and CDR2 YYNGEE. The CDR3 spans 16 residues. V lost 3 bases and J lost 0; bases outside the gene matches: 9. In nucleotides, the CDR3 is TGTGCCAGCAGCGCGAGACCGACAGGGCCCTCCTACGAGCAGTACTTC. Translation gives CASSARPTGPSYEQYF.

This clone was recorded only once. This chain connects TRBV11-1 to TRBJ1-4, with D unclear. CDR3 length: 14 residues. The V gene's germline CDR1 is SGHAT and CDR2 FQDESV (reference sequence). Trimming took off 7 bases at V and 5 bases at J, with 14 bases between the two ends. The DNA for the CDR3 is TGTGCCAGCAAAACCTGGGCCCCCAATGAAAAACTGTTTTTT. Its protein is CASKTWAPNEKLFF.

V is TRBV2 and J is TRBJ1-4; 8 nucleotides agree with TRBD1. There are 13 residues in the CDR3. Germline V lookup: CDR1 SNHLY, CDR2 FYNNEI. The V gene end was trimmed by 6 bases and the J gene end by 5 bases; junction bases not matched to a gene: 2. The CDR3 nucleotides read TGTGCCAGCAGGGGGACAGGCAATGAAAAACTGTTTTTT. Protein sequence: CASRGTGNEKLFF.

The chain links TRBV4-1 to TRBJ2-7, with D perhaps being TRBD1 or TRBD2 (6 bases each). The germline gives CDR1 MGHRA, CDR2 YSYEKL. The CDR3 sequence is 16 residues long. Trimming pared 4 bases from V and 6 bases from J, leaving 22 bases between. The CDR3 bases are TGCGCCAGCAGCCCGCCCCGACTAGGGGGTTCCGCCGAGCAGTACTTC. Its translation: CASSPPRLGGSAEQYF.

Notes on this clone: At one boundary the junction diverges from the germline segment, which might be a read error. The V gene is TRBV6-5, the J gene TRBJ2-7; 7 nucleotides agree with TRBD1. Germline CDR1 MNHEY, CDR2 SVGAGI. This CDR3 contains 14 residues. CDR3 region: CASSLNRLGGDAIF. CDR3 DNA sequence: TGTGCCAGCAGCTTAAACCGGCTAGGGGGCGATGCGATCTTC.

The chain links TRBV2 to TRBJ2-7, with D perhaps being TRBD1 or TRBD2 (6 bases each). The CDR3 sequence is 15 residues long. Trimming pared 3 bases from V and 0 bases from J, leaving 12 bases between. Germline lookup yields CDR1 SNHLY and CDR2 FYNNEI. The CDR3 sequence is CASSDRRGSSYEQYF. CDR3 nucleotide sequence: TGTGCCAGCAGTGATCGGAGGGGGAGCTCCTACGAGCAGTACTTC.

This clone was counted a few times. The rearrangement uses TRBV5-1 and TRBJ2-2, with D unclear. The CDR3 runs 15 residues. Trimming pared 0 bases from V and 6 bases from J, leaving 12 bases between. In germline, CDR1 is SGHRS, CDR2 YFSETQ. This chain's CDR3 is CASSLVEGPSGELFF. The DNA for the CDR3 is TGCGCCAGCAGCTTGGTGGAAGGCCCCTCCGGGGAGCTGTTTTTT.

The rearrangement links TRBV5-1 to TRBJ2-1; D might be TRBD1 (6 bases). Trimming cost V 3 bases and J 0 bases, with 10 bases left between them. CDR3 size: 15 residues. Germline V lookup: CDR1 SGHRS, CDR2 YFSETQ. The CDR3 sequence: CASSSQQGSYNEQFF. The CDR3 DNA reads TGCGCCAGCAGCTCACAACAGGGCTCCTACAATGAGCAGTTCTTC.

V gene TRBV5-6 combines with J gene TRBJ1-4, with D perhaps TRBD1 (6 bases). The CDR3 sequence is 15 residues long. Between the trimmed V and J ends, which lost 4 bases and 4 bases, there was a span of 14 bases. Per the germline V gene, CDR1 is SGHDT and CDR2 is YYEEEE. This chain's CDR3 is CASSPDRNLNEKLFF. CDR3 nucleotide sequence: TGTGCCAGCAGCCCAGACAGGAACCTTAATGAAAAACTGTTTTTT.